This TCR beta chain comes out of a study of pediatric ulcerative colitis. Profiling relied on immunoSEQ multiplex PCR, and the TCRdb table lists in-frame clones only, not all of them. In the table there are roughly 60,000 clones, over 80% of which are singletons. Sequencing used blood. The source is a boy aged 5 to 17 who was a control in a study of pediatric ulcerative colitis.

The CDR3 region is CASSSGLNQPQHF. Written as DNA, the CDR3 is TGTGCCAGCAGTTCAGGGCTGAATCAGCCCCAGCATTTT. This chain joins TRBV2 and TRBJ1-5, with D possibly TRBD1 on 5 matching bases. CDR1 is SNHLY, CDR2 FYNNEI, per germline. V lost 5 bases and J 4 bases, leaving 9 bases between the germline ends. This CDR3 contains 13 residues.